These T cell receptor beta chains were read from a single sample in a study of T-cell memory formation after mild COVID-19. Each CDR3 protein gets one entry after TCRdb re-called the 5' RACE reads with MiXCR. The data show nearly 110,000 distinct CDR3 sequences, approximately 17% seen once. Sequencing was done on a sample of PBMCs or a T cell subset sorted from them (not recorded which). These receptors were collected from an adult woman who had mild COVID-19 (a few samples of this study predate the infection). Cell type and time point are not known. The CDR3 runs from the conserved cysteine through the conserved F or W. D genes are given only for firm matches. Clone size is stated in some rows and not others, as once, few, many or a class when expanded.

abundance,d_gene,v_gene,j_gene,CDR3aa,CDR3nt
few,TRBD2,TRBV27,TRBJ2-7,CASSLGAGVVEQYF,TGTGCCAGCAGTTTAGGAGCGGGAGTTGTTGAGCAGTACTTC
.,.,TRBV5-4,TRBJ1-1,CASSRSSVLLNTEAFF,TGTGCCAGCAGCCGCTCATCTGTTCTGCTGAACACTGAAGCTTTCTTT
many,.,TRBV7-9,TRBJ1-2,CASSLEANYGYTF,TGTGCCAGCAGCCTCGAAGCTAACTATGGCTACACCTTC
few,TRBD1,TRBV2,TRBJ1-2,CARGRAGTAGDYGYTF,TGTGCCAGAGGGAGGGCCGGGACAGCAGGTGACTATGGCTACACCTTC
.,TRBD1,TRBV6-5,TRBJ2-7,CASSGGQGASEQYF,TGTGCCAGCAGTGGGGGACAGGGAGCTTCCGAGCAGTACTTC
few,TRBD2,TRBV20-1,TRBJ2-1,CSARDWGAGVMNEQFF,TGCAGTGCTAGAGATTGGGGAGCGGGAGTCATGAATGAGCAGTTCTTC
.,TRBD1,TRBV11-2,TRBJ1-1,CASSQRGTGGPNTEAFF,TGTGCCAGCAGCCAGCGAGGGACAGGGGGACCCAACACTGAAGCTTTCTTT
.,.,TRBV21-1,TRBJ2-7,CASSKYGGRGTYEQYF,TGTGCCAGCAGCAAATACGGCGGGAGGGGGACCTACGAGCAGTACTTC
.,TRBD2,TRBV4-1,TRBJ2-1,CASSPNHGEGQFF,TGCGCCAGCAGCCCCAACCATGGGGAGGGGCAGTTCTTC
.,.,TRBV27,TRBJ2-7,CASSSQGDTTYEKYF,TGTGCCAGCAGTTCACAGGGCGACACTACCTACGAGAAGTACTTC
.,.,TRBV6-5,TRBJ2-2,CASSYSGTPATGTGELFF,TGTGCCAGCAGTTACTCAGGGACTCCTGCTACGGGCACCGGGGAGCTGTTTTTT
.,.,TRBV12-3/TRBV12-4,TRBJ2-7,CASSFSRDGGFYEQYF,TGTGCCAGCAGTTTCAGTCGGGACGGAGGATTCTACGAGCAGTACTTC
.,TRBD2,TRBV4-3,TRBJ2-7,CASSQGTSGRNEQYF,TGCGCCAGCAGCCAAGGTACTAGCGGGAGAAACGAGCAGTACTTC
.,TRBD1,TRBV19,TRBJ2-1,CASTWTGDSSYNEQFF,TGTGCCAGTACCTGGACAGGTGACAGCTCCTACAATGAGCAGTTCTTC
few,TRBD1,TRBV6-5,TRBJ2-7,CASSVGQGQYEQYF,TGTGCCAGCAGCGTGGGACAGGGCCAATACGAGCAGTACTTC
.,.,TRBV20-1,TRBJ2-5,CSARDDWTDQETQYF,TGCAGTGCTAGAGACGATTGGACGGACCAAGAGACCCAGTACTTC
.,.,TRBV7-9,TRBJ2-2,CASSLGAATGGELFF,TGTGCCAGCAGCTTAGGAGCGGCCACGGGCGGGGAGCTGTTTTTT
.,TRBD2,TRBV7-9,TRBJ2-1,CASSPDSGSSYNEQFF,TGTGCCAGCAGCCCCGATAGCGGGAGCTCCTACAATGAGCAGTTCTTC
few,.,TRBV11-3,TRBJ2-1,CASSLEPLLARGAYNEQFF,TGTGCCAGCAGCTTAGAGCCCCTTCTAGCGCGTGGAGCCTACAATGAGCAGTTCTTC
few,.,TRBV5-1,TRBJ2-1,CASSRDRAGGNEQFF,TGCGCCAGCAGCCGGGACCGGGCCGGGGGCAATGAGCAGTTCTTC
.,TRBD1,TRBV20-1,TRBJ1-2,CSGGDRSDGYTF,TGCAGTGGAGGGGACAGGAGCGATGGCTACACCTTC
.,.,TRBV6-2/TRBV6-3,TRBJ2-7,CASIPRDNYEQYF,TGTGCCAGCATCCCGAGGGACAACTACGAGCAGTACTTC
many,TRBD1,TRBV19,TRBJ2-7,CASSPYPGTGFYEQYF,TGTGCCAGTAGTCCCTACCCCGGGACAGGGTTCTACGAGCAGTACTTC
.,.,TRBV4-2,TRBJ1-4,CASSQGLRFTGDNEKLFF,TGTGCCAGCAGCCAGGGCCTCAGGTTCACGGGAGATAATGAAAAACTGTTTTTT
.,TRBD1,TRBV24-1,TRBJ2-7,CATSDTGTGSSYEQYF,TGTGCCACCAGTGATACCGGGACAGGAAGCTCCTACGAGCAGTACTTC
.,.,TRBV7-9,TRBJ2-7,CASSLVKGPTYEQYF,TGTGCCAGCAGCTTAGTAAAGGGCCCCACCTACGAGCAGTACTTC
few,.,TRBV9,TRBJ2-1,CASSVVNSQNEQFF,TGTGCCAGCAGCGTCGTGAACAGTCAGAATGAGCAGTTCTTC
few,TRBD2,TRBV4-1,TRBJ2-3,CASSQVAGATSTDTQYF,TGCGCCAGCAGCCAAGTAGCGGGGGCTACTAGCACAGATACGCAGTATTTT